The 31 T cell receptor beta chains in this list originate from one sample, sequenced in a study of Ad26.COV2.S vaccination and SARS-CoV-2 variants. The repertoire was sequenced with immunoSEQ multiplex PCR; TCRdb's copy has only in-frame clones and lacks some. This table has 300,000 to 400,000 clones, roughly 87% appearing once. The treatment was: roughly 20 received Ad26.COV2.S at low or high dose, single or two shots; several received placebo; per-sample allocation not given. Material that was analyzed had been drawn on day 63 after the first vaccine or placebo injection. The sequencing used peripheral blood, collected in a trial of Ad26.COV2.S vaccine versus placebo. These receptor sequences come from a person aged 18 to 65 who received the Ad26.COV2.S COVID-19 vaccine or a placebo.

This sequence joins TRBV2 and TRBJ1-1; D possibly corresponds to TRBD1 (5 bases). CDR1 and CDR2 (germline): SNHLY, FYNNEI. This CDR3 is built from 15 residues. The germline V and J ends were trimmed by 7 bases and 1 base, with 16 bases remaining between them. DNA of the CDR3: TGTGCCAGCACTCCCTGGGACCGAGGGAACACTGAAGCTTTCTTT. Encoded protein: CASTPWDRGNTEAFF.

The V and J genes are TRBV4-2 and TRBJ1-5; maybe TRBD1 (6 bases). V lost 0 bases and J lost 6, with 12 bases in between. This CDR3 is built from 15 residues. Germline values: CDR1 LGHNA, CDR2 YNFKEQ. The CDR3 sequence: CASSQDLGGGQPQHF. The DNA of the CDR3 is TGTGCCAGCAGCCAAGATTTAGGAGGGGGTCAGCCCCAGCATTTT.

The sample holds a few counts of this clone. The same CDR3 arises from other DNA sequences in this sample as well. V usage is TRBV7-9 and J usage is TRBJ2-2; possible D gene TRBD2, 6 bases. Trimming took 5 bases from V and 5 from J, leaving 9 bases between them. The CDR3 is 13 amino acids. The germline V gene encodes CDR1 SEHNR and CDR2 FQNEAQ (reference sequence). The CDR3 region is CASSPGGTGELFF. The CDR3 nucleotides are TGTGCCAGCAGCCCCGGAGGGACCGGGGAGCTGTTTTTT.

This sequence joins TRBV19 and TRBJ1-5; D not resolved. There are 15 residues in the CDR3. Germline V gives CDR1 LNHDA, CDR2 SQIVND (reference sequence). The V and J ends lost 3 bases and 0 bases respectively, with 9 bases between them. The CDR3 here is CASSIMGYSNQPQHF. The CDR3 coding sequence is TGTGCCAGTAGTATTATGGGTTATAGCAATCAGCCCCAGCATTTT. The full variable domain, completed using reference TRBV19 and TRBJ1-5, is DGGITQSPKYLFRKEGQNVTLSCEQNLNHDAMYWYRQDPGQGLRLIYYSQIVNDFQKGDIAEGYSVSREKKESFPLTVTSAQKNPTAFYLCASSIMGYSNQPQHFGDGTRLSIL.

CDR3 protein: CASSDTAGGRSDTQYF. The CDR3 region has the DNA TGTGCCAGCAGTGACACTGCGGGGGGGCGTTCAGATACGCAGTATTTT. The chain uses TRBV6-4 and TRBJ2-3; 9 bases map to TRBD2. Germline V lookup: CDR1 MRHNA, CDR2 SNTAGT. With 2 bases clipped from V and 4 bases from J, the junction kept 7 bases outside the gene matches. This CDR3 contains 16 residues.

This chain connects TRBV5-1 to TRBJ2-5, with D possibly being TRBD2 (6 bases). Between the trimmed V and J ends, which lost 3 bases and 5 bases, there was a span of 17 bases. The CDR3 sequence is 15 residues long. The V gene's germline CDR1 is SGHRS and CDR2 YFSETQ. CDR3 loop: CASSSTGAGSETQYF. The CDR3 nucleotides are TGCGCCAGCAGCTCCACGGGTGCGGGGAGTGAGACCCAGTACTTC.

The chain has TRBV9 and TRBJ2-1, with TRBD2 identical over 7 bases. Germline V lookup: CDR1 SGDLS, CDR2 YYNGEE. Losses at the gene ends were 4 bases for V and 4 bases for J; bases not matched to a gene: 2. This CDR3 has 13 residues. CDR3 bases: TGTGCCAGCAGCCAGGGACTATACAATGAGCAGTTCTTC. Amino acids: CASSQGLYNEQFF.

J is TRBJ2-7 and V is TRBV7-2; either TRBD1 or TRBD2 may fit D (6 bases each). Germline V gives CDR1 SGHTA, CDR2 FQGNSA. The CDR3 runs 15 residues. Between the trimmed V and J ends, which lost 2 bases and 3 bases, there was a span of 14 bases. The CDR3 reads CASSLRLGGDYEQYF. For the CDR3, the DNA is TGTGCCAGCAGCTTACGTCTCGGGGGCGACTACGAGCAGTACTTC.

The chain carries TRBV6-4 and TRBJ2-6; no reliable D call. Trimming removed 3 bases from V and 0 bases from J, with 9 bases in between. Germline V CDR1 and CDR2: MRHNA, SNTAGT. The CDR3 loop spans 16 amino acids. The CDR3 protein is CASSEYGHSGANVLTF. The DNA of the CDR3 is TGTGCCAGCAGTGAGTACGGCCACTCTGGGGCCAACGTCCTGACTTTC.

This clone was found once. V is TRBV13 and J is TRBJ2-5; no firm D call. Germline CDR1 PRHDT, CDR2 FYEKMQ (reference sequence). Trimming took off 8 bases at V and 2 bases at J, with 12 bases between the two ends. The CDR3 has 13 residues. The CDR3 loop is CASSGTFQETQYF. The CDR3 DNA is TGTGCCAGCTCGGGCACATTTCAAGAGACCCAGTACTTC.

This chain uses TRBV4-1 with TRBJ1-2; no clear D gene. Germline CDR1 reads MGHRA; CDR2 reads YSYEKL. This CDR3 has 14 residues. Between the trimmed V and J ends, which lost 0 bases and 7 bases, there was a span of 12 bases. The CDR3 coding sequence is TGCGCCAGCAGCCAAGACGGGCAGATTGGTGGCTACACCTTC. It is translated as CASSQDGQIGGYTF.

The rearrangement joins TRBV27 to TRBJ2-1; D is uncertain. Germline V CDR1 and CDR2: MNHEY, SMNVEV (reference sequence). V was clipped by 8 bases and J by 3 bases, with 2 bases between them. The CDR3 contains 10 residues. CDR3 amino acids: CASGYNEQFF. In nucleotides, the CDR3 is TGTGCCAGCGGCTACAATGAGCAGTTCTTC.

This clone was seen once. Germline and junction disagree at one end, which may indicate a read error. The chain carries TRBV30 and TRBJ1-2, with D unresolved. CDR1 GTSNPN and CDR2 SVGIG come from the germline V gene (reference sequence). The CDR3 consists of 8 residues. CDR3 DNA sequence: TGTGCCTGGAGTGGACGAATCTTC. It yields the protein CAWSGRIF.

This sequence joins TRBV10-3 and TRBJ1-3; weak D call: TRBD1 (5 bases). Germline assignment: CDR1 ENHRY and CDR2 SYGVKD. The CDR3 extends over 15 amino acids. V was pared by 5 bases and J by 3 bases, with 14 bases between. The CDR3 here is CAISPIGGFGNTIYF. DNA of the CDR3: TGTGCCATCAGTCCTATTGGGGGGTTTGGAAACACCATATATTTT.

CDR3 loop: CASSLSLSGGAFF. DNA of the CDR3: TGTGCCAGCAGTTTATCCCTCTCAGGGGGAGCTTTCTTT. The rearrangement links TRBV27 to TRBJ1-1, with TRBD1 matching over 7 bases. The J segment lost 10 bases and the V segment lost 0 bases, leaving 5 bases of the junction unmatched. Germline CDR1 MNHEY, CDR2 SMNVEV (reference sequence). CDR3 length equals 13 residues.

The rearrangement joins TRBV4-1 to TRBJ2-1, with D maybe TRBD2 (7 bases). This CDR3 is 17 amino acids long. The germline CDR1 and CDR2 sequences are MGHRA and YSYEKL. Deletions cut 0 bases from V and 4 bases from J, with 16 bases between. The CDR3 DNA follows: TGCGCCAGCAGCCAAGAGTTTAGGGGGGGAGGGTACAATGAGCAGTTCTTC. Translated, it gives CASSQEFRGGGYNEQFF.

The chain links TRBV5-1 to TRBJ2-1, with 7 nucleotides matching TRBD1. Trimming cost V 5 bases and J 0 bases; bases outside gene matches: 5. CDR1 and CDR2 (germline): SGHRS, YFSETQ. This CDR3 contains 15 residues. Written as DNA, the CDR3 is TGCGCCAGCAGAGAGACAGGGAGCTCCTACAATGAGCAGTTCTTC. Translation gives CASRETGSSYNEQFF.

The chain recombines TRBV2 with TRBJ2-3; the match to TRBD2 covers 8 bases. With 11 bases clipped from V and 0 bases from J, the junction kept 7 bases outside the gene matches. The V gene's germline CDR1 is SNHLY and CDR2 FYNNEI. The CDR3 contains 14 residues. Written as DNA, the CDR3 is TGTGCCTTACTAGCGGCGTTTAGCACAGATACGCAGTATTTT. Translated, it gives CALLAAFSTDTQYF.

The chain has TRBV4-2 and TRBJ2-7; TRBD1 agrees at 10 bases. Germline V CDR1 and CDR2: LGHNA, YNFKEQ. Trimming at V came to 2 bases and at J to 1 base, leaving 2 bases not matched to a gene. The CDR3 extends over 15 amino acids. CDR3 nucleotide sequence: TGTGCCAGCAGCCAACGGGACAGGGGATCCTACGAGCAGTACTTC. Translating gives CASSQRDRGSYEQYF.

This chain uses TRBV7-9 with TRBJ2-7; D is unclear. The CDR3 extends over 15 amino acids. V lost 1 base and J lost 2, with 12 bases in between. CDR1 SEHNR and CDR2 FQNEAQ come from the germline V gene (reference sequence). The CDR3 nucleotides read TGTGCCAGCAGCTTAGGTGTCTTTCCCGCCTACGAGCAGTACTTC. The encoded protein is CASSLGVFPAYEQYF.

This rearrangement joins TRBV29-1 to TRBJ2-6; unclear D gene. The germline V gene has CDR1 SQVTM and CDR2 ANQGSEA. The V end was cut by 1 base, the J end by 0 bases, with 4 bases between. This CDR3 has 14 amino acids. The chain's CDR3 is CSVEGVSGANVLTF. The CDR3 DNA reads TGCAGCGTTGAAGGTGTCTCTGGGGCCAACGTCCTGACTTTC.

This clone has just a few counts. This chain links TRBV5-6 with TRBJ2-3; 7 bases line up with TRBD2. CDR3 length: 14 residues. With V trimmed by 5 bases and J by 5 bases, 8 bases remained unmatched. Germline CDR1 and CDR2: SGHDT and YYEEEE. DNA for the CDR3: TGTGCCAGCAGGCGCTGGCGGGGGTTAGATACGCAGTATTTT. This codes for CASRRWRGLDTQYF. The entire variable domain, with the rest obtained from reference TRBV5-6 and TRBJ2-3, is as follows: DAGVTQSPTHLIKTRGQQVTLRCSPKSGHDTVSWYQQALGQGPQFIFQYYEEEERQRGNFPDRFSGHQFPNYSSELNVNALLLGDSALYLCASRRWRGLDTQYFGPGTRLTVL.

V is TRBV6-4 and J is TRBJ2-7, with D uncertain. The CDR3 loop spans 14 amino acids. V lost 7 bases to trimming and J lost 0 bases, with 13 bases between them. Per the germline V gene, CDR1 is MRHNA and CDR2 is SNTAGT. In nucleotides, the CDR3 is TGTGCCAGCAAGGCAAGCTCCGGCTCCTACGAGCAGTACTTC. Translation gives CASKASSGSYEQYF.

The J gene is TRBJ1-2, the V gene TRBV19; D unresolved. Trimming stripped 7 bases from V and 0 bases from J, with 15 bases between. This CDR3 has 15 residues. The germline gives CDR1 LNHDA, CDR2 SQIVND (reference sequence). The CDR3 sequence: CASTSTRSTNYGYTF. The CDR3 DNA follows: TGTGCCAGTACTTCTACCAGATCTACTAACTATGGCTACACCTTC.

With regard to this clone: This sample includes further DNA sequences coding for the same CDR3. The V gene is TRBV6-5, the J gene TRBJ1-5; D is perhaps TRBD1 (5 bases). Trimming stripped 2 bases from V and 4 bases from J, with 6 bases between. This CDR3 spans 13 amino acids. Germline V lookup: CDR1 MNHEY, CDR2 SVGAGI. The CDR3 coding sequence is TGTGCCAGCAGTTACGGGGGGAATCAGCCCCAGCATTTT. This codes for CASSYGGNQPQHF.

As concerns this clone: The same CDR3 is also encoded by other DNA sequences in this sample. This sequence joins TRBV6-5 and TRBJ2-2, with a possible D match to TRBD1 (5 bases). The V end was cut by 2 bases, the J end by 4 bases, with 14 bases between. Germline CDR1 reads MNHEY; CDR2 reads SVGAGI. There are 16 residues in the CDR3. CDR3 bases: TGTGCCAGCAGTTACAGTAGGGCAGGGCGCACCGGGGAGCTGTTTTTT. It encodes CASSYSRAGRTGELFF.

The J gene is TRBJ2-1, the V gene TRBV4-3, with 12 positions matching TRBD2. V gave up 0 bases and J gave up 7 bases; unmatched junction bases: 7. Germline V gene lookup returns CDR1 LGHNA and CDR2 YSLEER. There are 17 residues in the CDR3. Here the CDR3 reads CASSQDRASGGGNEQFF. CDR3 DNA sequence: TGCGCCAGCAGCCAAGATAGGGCTAGCGGGGGGGGGAATGAGCAGTTCTTC.

This chain uses TRBV18 with TRBJ2-7, with D uncertain. CDR3 size: 12 residues. Germline V gene data show CDR1 as KGHSH and CDR2 as LQKENI. Trimming removed 1 base at V and 3 bases at J, with 4 bases between. The DNA for the CDR3 is TGTGCCAGCTCACCACGAGGCTACGAGCAGTACTTC. Translated, it gives CASSPRGYEQYF.

This chain uses TRBV19 with TRBJ2-3; TRBD2 matches 13 bases. This CDR3 contains 17 residues. CDR1 LNHDA and CDR2 SQIVND come from the germline V gene (reference sequence). The J segment lost 4 bases and the V segment lost 3 bases, leaving 7 bases of the junction unmatched. The CDR3, as DNA: TGTGCCAGTAGTATCCCCGGACTAGCGGGGGATTCAGATACGCAGTATTTT. Translating gives CASSIPGLAGDSDTQYF. The full variable domain, completed using reference TRBV19 and TRBJ2-3, is DGGITQSPKYLFRKEGQNVTLSCEQNLNHDAMYWYRQDPGQGLRLIYYSQIVNDFQKGDIAEGYSVSREKKESFPLTVTSAQKNPTAFYLCASSIPGLAGDSDTQYFGPGTRLTVL.

The J gene is TRBJ2-1, the V gene TRBV30; D gene uncertain. CDR3 length: 11 amino acids. V lost 2 bases and J lost 13, with 12 bases in between. Germline CDR1 and CDR2: GTSNPN and SVGIG (reference sequence). CDR3 in DNA: TGTGCCTGGAGTCTTCGCCAATATCAGTTCTTC. This gives the protein CAWSLRQYQFF.

This chain joins TRBV9 and TRBJ1-2; D unresolved. V was pared by 5 bases and J by 4 bases, with 12 bases between. The CDR3 totals 13 residues. Per the germline V gene, CDR1 is SGDLS and CDR2 is YYNGEE. The CDR3 DNA is TGTGCCAGCAGGGCCCCGGCAGGCTATGGCTACACCTTC. The encoded protein is CASRAPAGYGYTF.